These 2 T cell receptor beta chains came from one sample sequenced in a study of low-dose radiotherapy and immunotherapy resistance in tumors. Time point noted: after trial treatment. Treatment denoted: LDRT plus nivolumab, ipilimumab, low-dose cyclophosphamide and aspirin (RACIN trial). First-strand cDNA relied on TRAV- and TRBV-specific primers spanning alpha and beta chains. TCR amplification ran roughly 21 PCR cycles using constant-region and V-primer adapter primers. TCRdb re-derived calls from the reads in MiXCR, one entry per CDR3 protein. There are some 100,000 distinct CDR3 sequences in the sample; roughly 20% occur only once, and around 13% lies in the top ten. Sequenced here: PBMCs, sampled after low-dose radiotherapy plus immunotherapy. All receptors derive from a female donor with ovarian cancer.

This clonotype was seen a handful of times. The gene calls are TRBV6-2 or TRBV6-3 and TRBJ2-7; possibly TRBD2 for D (6 bases). Germline CDR1 and CDR2: MNHEY and SVGEGT. The CDR3 runs 16 residues. The V end lost 5 bases, the J end lost 4 bases, and 21 bases lay between the germline ends. CDR3 sequence (DNA): TGTGCCAGCAGTACCGGTCTTTGGAGGGGATTATACGAGCAGTACTTC. Translation: CASSTGLWRGLYEQYF.

This clonotype was picked up many times. The V gene is TRBV12-5, the J gene TRBJ2-1, with D possibly being TRBD1 (8 bases). Germline lookup yields CDR1 LGHNT and CDR2 FRNRAP. The CDR3 has 14 amino acids. The V end lost 7 bases, the J end lost 6 bases, and 16 bases lay between the germline ends. Written as DNA, the CDR3 is TGTGCTAGTGCCGACACAGGGGGGGGCAATGAGCAGTTCTTC. As protein: CASADTGGGNEQFF.